Shown below are 7 T cell receptor beta chains from a single sample sequenced in a study of tumor and adjacent non-tumor tissue in lung cancer. The template was RNA from unsorted bulk tissue. Distant lung tissue was collected more than 3 cm away from the tumor edge. A modified ARM-PCR protocol with three rounds of nested PCR amplified TCRbeta. A single record per CDR3 protein comes from TCRdb applying MiXCR to the multiplex PCR reads. Altogether 70,000 to 90,000 distinct CDR3 sequences are present, around 80% being singletons, with the ten largest covering less than 60%. The sequenced sample consisted of distant non-tumor lung tissue. These receptors all stem from a man in his 60s with non-small cell lung cancer.

With respect to this clonotype: This clone may be a read error of a much larger clone one base away. The genes are TRBV6-1 and TRBJ2-3; tentative D call: TRBD2 (5 bases). This CDR3 contains 16 residues. V lost 6 bases and J lost 4, with 20 bases in between. Germline V gene data show CDR1 as MNHNS and CDR2 as SASEGT. The CDR3 region has the DNA TGTGCCAGCAGGGACTTGTCTGCAATAGGGTCAGATACGCAGTATTTT. Translated, it gives CASRDLSAIGSDTQYF.

Comment on this clonotype: This is likely a read error, given that the CDR3 carries no conserved phenylalanine or tryptophan at its end. The chain couples TRBV11-3 to TRBJ2-7; D gene uncertain. The germline V and J ends were trimmed by 7 bases and 9 bases, with 13 bases remaining between them. This CDR3 has 11 residues. The germline gives CDR1 SGHNT, CDR2 YENEEA. The CDR3 region has the DNA TGTGCCAGCACAGATTCGATCTTGCAGTACTCC. Translating it yields CASTDSILQYS.

The chain couples TRBV5-4 to TRBJ2-7; 14 positions agree with TRBD2. Trimming at V came to 4 bases and at J to 6 bases, leaving 6 bases not matched to a gene. Germline V gene sequence: CDR1 SGHNT, CDR2 YYREEE (reference sequence). The CDR3 spans 15 residues. The CDR3 is CASSPGLAGGGEQYF. The CDR3 DNA sequence: TGTGCCAGCAGCCCCGGACTAGCGGGAGGTGGCGAGCAGTACTTC. Using reference TRBV5-4 and TRBJ2-7 for the parts outside the CDR3, the full variable domain is ETGVTQSPTHLIKTRGQQVTLRCSSQSGHNTVSWYQQALGQGPQFIFQYYREEENGRGNFPPRFSGLQFPNYSSELNVNALELDDSALYLCASSPGLAGGGEQYFGPGTRLTVT.

This clonotype was seen more than once but under ten times. The chain carries TRBV11-2 and TRBJ2-3, with no clear D. V lost 7 bases and J lost 0, with 8 bases in between. The germline gives CDR1 SGHAT, CDR2 FQNNGV. The CDR3 extends over 13 amino acids. The CDR3 loop is CASKDTSTDTQYF. DNA of the CDR3: TGTGCCAGCAAGGATACTAGCACAGATACGCAGTATTTT. Full variable domain (missing parts from reference TRBV11-2 and TRBJ2-3): EAGVAQSPRYKIIEKRQSVAFWCNPISGHATLYWYQQILGQGPKLLIQFQNNGVVDDSQLPKDRFSAERLKGVDSTLKIQPAKLEDSAVYLCASKDTSTDTQYFGPGTRLTVL.

As for this clonotype: At one boundary the junction diverges from the germline segment, which might be a read error. The chain recombines TRBV6-2 or TRBV6-3 with TRBJ2-1; 11 positions agree with TRBD2. The CDR3 is 15 residues long. Looked up from germline, CDR1 is MNHEY and CDR2 is SVGEGT. The CDR3 loop reads CASSISGRAYNVQLF. CDR3 bases: TGTGCCAGCAGTATTAGCGGGAGGGCATACAATGTGCAGCTCTTC.

Comment on this clonotype: The conserved phenylalanine or tryptophan normally closing the CDR3 is absent here, so this likely arose from a read error. The chain has TRBV20-1 and TRBJ2-7; D is possibly TRBD1 or TRBD2 (5 bases each). This CDR3 region has 10 residues. Germline V gene data show CDR1 as DFQATT and CDR2 as SNEGSKA (reference sequence). CDR3 sequence: CRERGDEQYL. In DNA, the CDR3 is TGTAGGGAGAGAGGGGACGAGCAGTACTTA.

On this clonotype itself: One end of the junction does not line up with germline, which may come from a read error. The rearrangement joins TRBV6-6 to TRBJ2-1; 7 bases map to TRBD2. The CDR3 is 15 residues long. Germline V gene sequence: CDR1 MNHNY, CDR2 SVGAGI (reference sequence). The CDR3 loop reads CASSQLAGVHNEEFF. The CDR3 nucleotides are TGTGCCAGCAGTCAACTGGCGGGAGTACACAATGAGGAGTTCTTC.